Following are 9 T cell receptor beta chains from one sample sequenced in a study of T cells in Graves' hyperthyroidism and ophthalmopathy. Amplified regions were TCR beta CDR3 sequences from RNA transcripts. HTBI primers were used for first-round RT-PCR of the TCR CDR3. MiXCR was run by TCRdb on the multiplex PCR reads, yielding one entry per CDR3 protein. Of 350,000 to 400,000 distinct CDR3 sequences listed, more than 12% are singletons. Sequenced input: blood. These receptors were taken from a woman between 25 and 40 years old with Graves' hyperthyroidism.

Judged by abundance, this clonotype is medium-sized. The chain joins TRBV12-3 or TRBV12-4 to TRBJ2-1, with 8 bases that match TRBD2. The CDR3 has 15 amino acids. J was trimmed by 8 bases and V by 2 bases; bases with no gene match: 8. This CDR3 reads CASSLRGGEEDEQFF. The CDR3 DNA follows: TGTGCCAGCAGTTTACGGGGGGGTGAGGAGGATGAGCAGTTCTTC.

V and J are TRBV5-1 and TRBJ1-4; D not resolved. Looked up from germline, CDR1 is SGHRS and CDR2 is YFSETQ. The CDR3 loop spans 15 amino acids. Deletions cut 2 bases from V and 1 base from J, with 9 bases between. The DNA of the CDR3 is TGCGCCAGCAGCTTAGTCGGGAAAACTAATGAAAAACTGTTTTTT. It is translated as CASSLVGKTNEKLFF.

This clonotype showed up just a few times. One end of the junction fails to match germline, which may point to a read error. V gene TRBV5-1 combines with J gene TRBJ2-7, with 13 bases identical to TRBD2. The CDR3 covers 16 residues. Germline values: CDR1 SGHRS, CDR2 YFSETQ. The CDR3 DNA is TGTGCCAGCAGCTTAGGGGGGACTAGCGGGACCTACGAGCAGTACTTC. It codes for CASSLGGTSGTYEQYF. The full variable domain, in which reference TRBV5-1 and TRBJ2-7 provide the parts outside the CDR3, is KAGVTQTPRYLIKTRGQQVTLSCSPISGHRSVSWYQQTPGQGLQFLFEYFSETQRNKGNFPGRFSGRQFSNSRSEMNVSTLELGDSALYLCASSLGGTSGTYEQYFGPGTRLTVT.

The table lists this clonotype with many counts. This chain connects TRBV28 to TRBJ1-3, with D hard to call. V lost 2 bases to trimming and J lost 0 bases, with 11 bases between them. The CDR3 has 16 residues. Germline V gene data show CDR1 as MDHEN and CDR2 as SYDVKM. The CDR3 region has the DNA TGTGCCAGCAGTTTACGAGGGCTGCACTCTGGAAACACCATATATTTT. This translates into CASSLRGLHSGNTIYF.

The rearrangement links TRBV6-1 to TRBJ1-1; no reliable D call. Germline V CDR1 and CDR2: MNHNS, SASEGT. The CDR3 is made up of 13 amino acids. Trimming pared 5 bases from V and 3 bases from J, leaving 10 bases between. For the CDR3, the DNA is TGTGCCAGCAGTTTAAGCGCGTACACTGAAGCTTTCTTT. Protein product: CASSLSAYTEAFF.

This clonotype was seen many times. The chain couples TRBV3-1 to TRBJ2-3; D unresolved. Deletions cut 0 bases from V and 2 bases from J, with 12 bases between. CDR3 length: 16 amino acids. The germline gives CDR1 LGHDT, CDR2 YNNKEL (reference sequence). CDR3 protein: CASSQDLRHYTDTQYF. The CDR3 DNA is TGTGCCAGCAGCCAAGATTTGAGGCATTACACAGATACGCAGTATTTT.

This clonotype was seen a handful of times. The rearrangement joins TRBV9 to TRBJ2-5; TRBD2 is a possible D gene (5 bases). The CDR3 is 16 residues long. Germline loops: CDR1 SGDLS, CDR2 YYNGEE. V lost 0 bases, J lost 1 base, and 13 bases lay in between. Here the CDR3 DNA reads TGTGCCAGCAGCGTAGCGGCGGGTTCCCCCCAAGAGACCCAGTACTTC. It translates to CASSVAAGSPQETQYF.

This clonotype was counted many times. The genes are TRBV12-3 or TRBV12-4 and TRBJ2-1, with a possible D match to TRBD1 (5 bases). The CDR3 loop spans 15 amino acids. Between the trimmed V and J ends, which lost 1 base and 2 bases, there was a span of 9 bases. CDR3 loop: CASSLEGQTYNEQFF. CDR3 DNA: TGTGCCAGCAGTTTAGAGGGGCAGACCTACAATGAGCAGTTCTTC.

This clonotype was detected many times. The rearrangement joins TRBV2 to TRBJ2-7; 10 bases line up with TRBD2. Germline V lookup: CDR1 SNHLY, CDR2 FYNNEI. The CDR3 is 17 residues long. V lost 1 base, J lost 4 bases, and 10 bases stayed unmatched. Written as DNA, the CDR3 is TGTGCCAGCAGTGAAGATGGGGCTAGCGGGAGAAGGTACGAGCAGTACTTC. It translates to CASSEDGASGRRYEQYF.